Given below is one TCR beta chain in context. Some clones are missing from TCRdb's copy, which holds only in-frame ones; the method was immunoSEQ multiplex PCR. The table lists approximately 45,000 clones, 85% to 95% of them singletons. V lost 2 bases to trimming and J lost 1 base, with 5 bases between them. CDR1 and CDR2 from the germline V gene are MNHEY and SVGAGI. The CDR3 loop spans 13 amino acids. The data were taken from a study of T cell changes during pregnancy in multiple sclerosis. The TCR comes from a female donor with multiple sclerosis, enrolled in a pregnancy study. The gene calls are TRBV6-5 and TRBJ1-1, with D uncertain. This specimen was CD8+ T cells from peripheral blood mononuclear cells, taken in the second trimester of pregnancy. In DNA form, the CDR3 reads TGTGCCAGCAGTTACGGGAGGAACACTGAAGCTTTCTTT. This translates into CASSYGRNTEAFF.